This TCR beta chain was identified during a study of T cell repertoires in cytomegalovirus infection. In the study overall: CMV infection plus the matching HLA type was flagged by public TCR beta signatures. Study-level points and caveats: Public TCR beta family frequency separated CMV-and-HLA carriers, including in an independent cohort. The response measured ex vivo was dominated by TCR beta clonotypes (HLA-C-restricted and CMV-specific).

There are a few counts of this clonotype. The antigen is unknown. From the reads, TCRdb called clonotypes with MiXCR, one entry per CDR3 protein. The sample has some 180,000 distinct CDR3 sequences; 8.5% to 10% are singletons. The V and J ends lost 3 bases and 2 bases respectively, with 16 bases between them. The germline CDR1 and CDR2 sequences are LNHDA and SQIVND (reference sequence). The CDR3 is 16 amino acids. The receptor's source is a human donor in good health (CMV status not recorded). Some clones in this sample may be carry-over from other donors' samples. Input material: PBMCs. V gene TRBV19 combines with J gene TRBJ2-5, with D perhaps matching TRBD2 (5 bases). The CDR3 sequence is CASSISKGAPQETQYF. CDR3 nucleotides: TGTGCCAGTAGTATTTCAAAGGGAGCCCCACAAGAGACCCAGTACTTC.